Below are 13 T cell receptor beta chains sequenced from a single sample in a study of shared clonotypes between healthy human individuals. Sequencing used immunoSEQ multiplex PCR; TCRdb keeps in-frame clones, though not all of them. The sample has millions of clones, around nine tenths seen once. Sample: naive CD4+ T cells sorted from blood. Regarding subset: CD45RA+ positively selected. Receptors were obtained from a man aged 18 to 29 in good health.

The V and J genes are TRBV19 and TRBJ1-1; possibly TRBD1 for D (6 bases). Trimming removed 7 bases from V and 1 base from J, with 19 bases in between. Germline V gene sequence: CDR1 LNHDA, CDR2 SQIVND (reference sequence). The CDR3 has 16 residues. The CDR3 DNA reads as TGTGCCAGTATGAGATTAGGGGGGACTCGGAACACTGAAGCTTTCTTT. It yields the protein CASMRLGGTRNTEAFF.

About this clone: At the DNA level, this CDR3 is encoded by other sequences in the same sample as well. The chain carries TRBV19 and TRBJ2-7; 7 bases align to TRBD1. Trimming took 0 bases from V and 2 from J; bases not matched to a gene: 4. The CDR3 runs to 15 residues. CDR1 and CDR2 from the germline V gene are LNHDA and SQIVND (reference sequence). The chain's CDR3 is CASSIEGGGPYEQYF. The CDR3 coding sequence is TGTGCCAGTAGTATAGAAGGGGGCGGGCCCTACGAGCAGTACTTC.

The chain links TRBV2 to TRBJ2-1, with a tentative D call TRBD2 (6 bases). The CDR3 totals 15 residues. Trimming removed 8 bases from V and 0 bases from J, with 14 bases in between. Per germline, CDR1 SNHLY and CDR2 FYNNEI. This CDR3 is CASWDSPSSYNEQFF. The CDR3 bases are TGTGCCAGCTGGGACTCACCAAGCTCCTACAATGAGCAGTTCTTC.

This chain joins TRBV7-2 and TRBJ1-5, with D hard to call. Trimming took off 5 bases at V and 4 bases at J, with 12 bases between the two ends. CDR3 size: 14 residues. CDR1 and CDR2 (germline): SGHTA, FQGNSA. The CDR3 coding sequence is TGTGCCAGCAGCCCCTCCCCCCAAAATCAGCCCCAGCATTTT. It encodes CASSPSPQNQPQHF.

V gene TRBV11-2 combines with J gene TRBJ2-7, with a possible D match to TRBD2 (5 bases). This CDR3 is 19 amino acids long. The germline gives CDR1 SGHAT, CDR2 FQNNGV. Between the trimmed V and J ends, which lost 5 bases and 0 bases, there was a span of 26 bases. CDR3 in DNA: TGTGCCAGCAGCCGACGGGATAGCAGACAAGTAAAGTCCTCCTACGAGCAGTACTTC. It codes for CASSRRDSRQVKSSYEQYF.

In the case of this clone: At the DNA level, this CDR3 is encoded by other sequences in the same sample as well. The rearrangement uses TRBV6-1 and TRBJ2-7; 9 nucleotides agree with TRBD1. This CDR3 spans 14 amino acids. Unmatched junction bases numbered 5, after V lost 6 bases and J lost 2 bases. The germline V gene has CDR1 MNHNS and CDR2 SASEGT. CDR3 in DNA: TGTGCCAGCAGCGAGGGACAGGGTGCCTACGAGCAGTACTTC. Translated: CASSEGQGAYEQYF.

With respect to this clone: Germline and junction disagree at one end, which may indicate a read error. The chain couples TRBV29-1 to TRBJ1-2; 7 positions match TRBD1. The germline V gene encodes CDR1 SQVTM and CDR2 ANQGSEA. The CDR3 totals 11 residues. CDR3 amino acids: CGVAGTDVLAF. The DNA of the CDR3 is TGCGGCGTTGCCGGGACAGACGTGCTGGCCTTC.

This chain connects TRBV10-3 to TRBJ2-7; maybe TRBD2 (6 bases). The CDR3 sequence is 14 residues long. Germline CDR1 is ENHRY and CDR2 is SYGVKD. The ends were cut back, 4 bases at V and 4 bases at J, with 14 bases in the middle. The CDR3 bases are TGTGCCATCAGTGGGGGCCGGGACTCGTACGAGCAGTACTTC. This encodes CAISGGRDSYEQYF.

J is TRBJ2-1 and V is TRBV5-4; the D call may be TRBD1 or TRBD2 (5 bases each). This CDR3 is built from 15 residues. Trimming cost V 2 bases and J 7 bases, with 16 bases left between them. Germline V lookup: CDR1 SGHNT, CDR2 YYREEE (reference sequence). CDR3 region: CASSLTVGEYNEQFF. In DNA form, the CDR3 reads TGTGCCAGCAGCTTAACAGTGGGGGAGTATAATGAGCAGTTCTTC.

The chain employs TRBV6-1 and TRBJ1-6; no definite D call. Germline loops: CDR1 MNHNS, CDR2 SASEGT. The CDR3 spans 13 residues. Trimming took 1 base from V and 10 from J, leaving 8 bases between them. As DNA, the CDR3 is TGTGCCAGCAGTGAAGAAATTTACTCACCCCTCCACTTT. It specifies CASSEEIYSPLHF.

The chain employs TRBV10-3 and TRBJ1-3; TRBD1 is a possible D gene (5 bases). The CDR3 has 15 residues. CDR1 and CDR2 (germline): ENHRY, SYGVKD. Trimming stripped 6 bases from V and 0 bases from J, with 12 bases between. CDR3 in DNA: TGTGCCATCAGCCGACAGACCTCCTCTGGAAACACCATATATTTT. This translates into CAISRQTSSGNTIYF.

This clone was counted between two and nine times. The chain joins TRBV5-1 to TRBJ2-7, with D uncertain. The ends were cut back, 4 bases at V and 2 bases at J, with 13 bases in the middle. Germline V gene data show CDR1 as SGHRS and CDR2 as YFSETQ. This CDR3 has 14 residues. The CDR3, as DNA: TGCGCCAGCAGCCCCGACTTGGCAACCTACGAGCAGTACTTC. This sequence encodes CASSPDLATYEQYF.

The DNA for the CDR3 is TGTGCCAGCTTCTATAAGGGGATGGACTACGAGCAGTACTTC. This encodes CASFYKGMDYEQYF. V and J are TRBV6-1 and TRBJ2-7; TRBD1 is a possible D gene (5 bases). Germline CDR1 is MNHNS and CDR2 is SASEGT. This CDR3 is 14 amino acids long. V lost 8 bases, J lost 3 bases, and 17 bases lay in between.